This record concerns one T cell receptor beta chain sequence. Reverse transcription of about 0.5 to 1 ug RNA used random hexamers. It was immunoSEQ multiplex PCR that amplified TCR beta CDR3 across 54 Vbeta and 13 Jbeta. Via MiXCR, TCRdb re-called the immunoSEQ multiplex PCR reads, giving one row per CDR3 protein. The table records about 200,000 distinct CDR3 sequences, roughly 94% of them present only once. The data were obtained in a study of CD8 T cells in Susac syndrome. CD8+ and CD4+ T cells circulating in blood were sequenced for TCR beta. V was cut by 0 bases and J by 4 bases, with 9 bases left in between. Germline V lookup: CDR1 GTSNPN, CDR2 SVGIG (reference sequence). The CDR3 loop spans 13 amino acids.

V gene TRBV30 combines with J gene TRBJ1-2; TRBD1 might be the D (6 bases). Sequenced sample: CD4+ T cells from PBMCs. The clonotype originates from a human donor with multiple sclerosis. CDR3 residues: CAWSVQGGYGYTF. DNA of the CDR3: TGTGCCTGGAGTGTACAGGGCGGCTATGGCTACACCTTC.